This T cell receptor (beta chain) was sequenced during a study of blood T cell repertoires in COVID-19. On the study more broadly: COVID-19 samples collected from the United States, Italy and Spain covered acute and convalescent phases. T cells, B-cell-depleted T cells, or PBMCs supplied cDNA or gDNA.

Authors' analysis steps: By means of reference gene primer amplification, nucleated cell counts were estimated. Sequencing used immunoSEQ multiplex PCR; TCRdb keeps in-frame clones, though not all of them. The V and J calls and the clone size are those of that table, but D and trimming were determined from the DNA. The sample records about 60,000 clones, roughly 80% being singletons. This TCR was recovered from an elderly man with acute or convalescent COVID-19. Sequencing was done on a sample of peripheral blood.

The CDR3 DNA sequence: TGTGCCAGTAGTATGGGGGGGCAACGCGAGCAGTACTTC. As protein: CASSMGGQREQYF. The rearrangement links TRBV19 to TRBJ2-7, with D possibly matching TRBD2 (7 bases). V lost 3 bases and J 6 bases, leaving 12 bases between the germline ends. CDR1 is LNHDA and CDR2 is SQIVND in the germline V gene (reference sequence). CDR3 length equals 13 residues.